The clone carrying this TCR beta chain was found many times. The sample comes from a study of prognosis after radiotherapy for stage I lung cancer. It was by two-round multiplex PCR that TCR beta CDR3 was amplified from genomic DNA. Every TRBV and TRBJ gene had its own specific primer in first-round PCR. TCRdb passed the multiplex PCR reads through MiXCR, listing each CDR3 protein once. Here the sample spans some 56,000 distinct CDR3 sequences, more than 20% being singletons. This CDR3 spans 13 amino acids. Germline loops: CDR1 MDHEN, CDR2 SYDVKM. V lost 5 bases and J 4 bases, leaving 12 bases between the germline ends.

This clonotype originated in a donor at least 50 years old with non-small cell lung cancer. Specimen: PBMCs, collected before or after stereotactic body radiation therapy (not recorded which). J is TRBJ2-7 and V is TRBV28; D may match TRBD1 or TRBD2 (5 bases each). The CDR3 here is CASSLGTPYEQYF. CDR3 coding DNA: TGTGCCAGCAGTCTTGGGACGCCATACGAGCAGTACTTC.